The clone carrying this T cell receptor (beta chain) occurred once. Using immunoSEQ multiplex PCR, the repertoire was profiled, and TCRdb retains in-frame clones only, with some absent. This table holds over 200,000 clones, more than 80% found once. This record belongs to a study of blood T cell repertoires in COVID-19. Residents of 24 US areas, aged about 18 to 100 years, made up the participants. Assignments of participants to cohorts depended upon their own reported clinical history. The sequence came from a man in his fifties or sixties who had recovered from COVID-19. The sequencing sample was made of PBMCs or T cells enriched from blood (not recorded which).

The CDR3 region has the DNA TGTGCCAGCAGCTTTAGTGGAGGCCTGGACGAGCAGTACTTC. Its translation: CASSFSGGLDEQYF. The chain joins TRBV5-4 to TRBJ2-7; a possible D gene is TRBD2 (5 bases). V gave up 2 bases and J gave up 5 bases, with 14 bases separating them. The CDR3 totals 14 residues. Germline CDR1 and CDR2: SGHNT and YYREEE (reference sequence).